The sequence of this T cell receptor beta chain was determined in a study of response to subunit inactivated influenza vaccine. General study results and limits: Authors suggested each seasonal influenza vaccination recruits few new T cells.

The V end was cut by 6 bases, the J end by 1 base, with 12 bases between. Germline CDR1 is LGHNA and CDR2 is YNFKEQ. The CDR3 extends over 15 amino acids. TCRdb processed the RT-PCR reads anew with MiXCR; each CDR3 protein has one entry. The table lists approximately 730,000 distinct CDR3 sequences, around 13% of them singletons, with around 7% in the top ten. In its sample, this clonotype was seen a few times. Its antigen is still unknown. This receptor was identified in a man aged 50 to 59 who received an inactivated influenza vaccine. The V and J genes are TRBV4-2 and TRBJ2-2; a weak D match, TRBD1 (5 bases). The sample here was PBMCs from blood, taken roughly 15 days before vaccination. CDR3 bases: TGTGCCAGCAGGATATTGGGGCTGAACACCGGGGAGCTGTTTTTT. Amino acids: CASRILGLNTGELFF.